A single sample gave rise to the 24 T cell receptor beta chains below, sequenced in a study of T cell repertoires in cytomegalovirus infection. TCRdb processed the reads anew with MiXCR; each CDR3 protein has one entry. The table records 510,000 or so distinct CDR3 sequences, approximately 25% of them present only once. Input material: PBMCs. The source of these receptors is a human donor in good health (CMV status not recorded). Some clones in this sample may be carry-over from other donors' samples.

In this sample, this clonotype turned up many times. The chain recombines TRBV7-2 with TRBJ2-1; 9 positions agree with TRBD2. Germline CDR1 is SGHTA and CDR2 is FQGNSA. This CDR3 region has 16 residues. Germline trimming cut 5 bases from V and 0 bases from J; bases unmatched to any gene: 5. CDR3 region: CASSPLSGSSYNEQFF. Written as DNA, the CDR3 is TGTGCCAGCAGCCCCCTTAGCGGGAGCTCCTACAATGAGCAGTTCTTC.

The rearrangement links TRBV15 to TRBJ2-7; D gene unclear. V was clipped by 8 bases and J by 3 bases, with 14 bases between them. Per the germline V gene, CDR1 is LNHNV and CDR2 is YYDKDF (reference sequence). The CDR3 spans 13 residues. The CDR3 region has the DNA TGTGCCACCGGGTTAATGGCAGACTACGAGCAGTACTTC. Protein: CATGLMADYEQYF.

The chain uses TRBV20-1 and TRBJ2-1; 8 bases map to TRBD2. CDR1 DFQATT and CDR2 SNEGSKA come from the germline V gene (reference sequence). This CDR3 contains 16 residues. J was trimmed by 4 bases and V by 6 bases; bases with no gene match: 14. CDR3 coding DNA: TGCAGTGCCCAAATTCCGGCGGGAGGTCTGTACAATGAGCAGTTCTTC. Its protein is CSAQIPAGGLYNEQFF.

This clonotype was recorded a few times. The chain uses TRBV5-6 and TRBJ2-1; 8 bases are shared with TRBD2. From germline, CDR1 is SGHDT and CDR2 YYEEEE. V gave up 1 base and J gave up 7 bases; unmatched junction bases: 10. CDR3 size: 16 residues. In DNA form, the CDR3 reads TGTGCCAGCAGCTTGATTAAACTAGCGGAGGGGAATGAGCAGTTCTTC. This gives the protein CASSLIKLAEGNEQFF. Full variable domain (missing parts from reference TRBV5-6 and TRBJ2-1): DAGVTQSPTHLIKTRGQQVTLRCSPKSGHDTVSWYQQALGQGPQFIFQYYEEEERQRGNFPDRFSGHQFPNYSSELNVNALLLGDSALYLCASSLIKLAEGNEQFFGPGTRLTVL.

The V call is TRBV7-9, the J call TRBJ1-4, with 7 bases lining up with TRBD1. This CDR3 region has 15 residues. The germline gives CDR1 SEHNR, CDR2 FQNEAQ (reference sequence). The ends lost 5 bases at V and 3 bases at J; junction bases unmatched: 6. CDR3 sequence (DNA): TGTGCCAGCAGCCGGGGGACAGTTGCTAATGAAAAACTGTTTTTT. Residues: CASSRGTVANEKLFF. Full variable domain (outside the CDR3, taken from reference TRBV7-9 and TRBJ1-4): DTGVSQNPRHKITKRGQNVTFRCDPISEHNRLYWYRQTLGQGPEFLTYFQNEAQLEKSRLLSDRFSAERPKGSFSTLEIQRTEQGDSAMYLCASSRGTVANEKLFFGSGTQLSVL.

In its sample, this clonotype was seen a few times. This chain connects TRBV7-2 to TRBJ1-2; D unclear. This CDR3 is 15 amino acids long. The V end lost 0 bases, the J end lost 2 bases, and 10 bases lay between the germline ends. The germline V gene has CDR1 SGHTA and CDR2 FQGNSA. The CDR3 region has the DNA TGTGCCAGCAGCTTAGCGTGGAGGCAGAACTATGGCTACACCTTC. Residues: CASSLAWRQNYGYTF.

This clonotype was counted ten times or more. The chain couples TRBV7-8 to TRBJ1-3, with D unresolved. Germline values: CDR1 SGHVS, CDR2 FQNEAQ. This CDR3 has 14 amino acids. V lost 2 bases and J 0 bases, leaving 5 bases between the germline ends. The CDR3 region is CASSLSSSGNTIYF. The CDR3 bases are TGTGCCAGCAGCTTATCAAGCTCTGGAAACACCATATATTTT.

This clonotype was recorded a few times. CDR3 DNA sequence: TGTGCCTGGAGTACGGGGCCCGGGGTAGGCAATCAGCCCCAGCATTTT. Translating it yields CAWSTGPGVGNQPQHF. The chain employs TRBV30 and TRBJ1-5; possibly TRBD1 for D (5 bases). The CDR3 runs 16 residues. V lost 2 bases, J lost 2 bases, and 16 bases lay in between. From germline, CDR1 is GTSNPN and CDR2 SVGIG (reference sequence).

At least ten counts were recorded for this clonotype. This chain connects TRBV7-2 to TRBJ1-6; D is undetermined. Trimming shortened V by 3 bases and J by 8 bases, and 14 bases separated the two germline ends. CDR1 and CDR2 from the germline V gene are SGHTA and FQGNSA. The CDR3 sequence is 15 residues long. The CDR3 DNA sequence: TGTGCCAGCAGCTTTGGGTCGGGGAGGGATTCACCCCTCCACTTT. Its translation: CASSFGSGRDSPLHF.

The rearrangement joins TRBV11-2 to TRBJ2-7; D unresolved. V was trimmed by 0 bases and J by 5 bases, leaving 11 bases between them. This CDR3 is built from 14 residues. CDR1 is SGHAT, CDR2 FQNNGV, per germline. The CDR3 bases are TGTGCCAGCAGCTTAGATCGCGGCAGCCACGAGCAGTACGTC. Protein product: CASSLDRGSHEQYV.

This clonotype was picked up many times. V is TRBV7-2 and J is TRBJ2-3; D is unclear. Between the trimmed V and J ends, which lost 3 bases and 6 bases, there was a span of 10 bases. The CDR3 runs 13 residues. CDR1 is SGHTA, CDR2 FQGNSA, per germline. The CDR3 nucleotides read TGTGCCAGCAGCTTTCCCCTGGTTGATACGCAGTATTTT. Translation: CASSFPLVDTQYF.

In this sample, this clonotype turned up a few times. CDR3 loop: CSTKSGTATEAFF. The CDR3 DNA follows: TGCAGCACAAAGTCCGGGACAGCTACTGAAGCTTTCTTT. The chain uses TRBV29-1 and TRBJ1-1, with TRBD1 identical over 7 bases. Germline lookup yields CDR1 SQVTM and CDR2 ANQGSEA. V lost 8 bases to trimming and J lost 5 bases; unmatched junction nucleotides: 11. This CDR3 contains 13 residues.

The rearrangement links TRBV29-1 to TRBJ2-4; tentatively, D is TRBD1 (6 bases). V lost 6 bases and J 9 bases, leaving 21 bases between the germline ends. CDR3 length: 14 residues. Germline lookup yields CDR1 SQVTM and CDR2 ANQGSEA. CDR3 in DNA: TGCAGCGTCACTGTTCGAGGATGGGGGCCCATTCAGTACTTC. Protein: CSVTVRGWGPIQYF.

This chain links TRBV10-3 with TRBJ2-7, with no clear D. The CDR3 contains 12 residues. Germline V gives CDR1 ENHRY, CDR2 SYGVKD. V shed 3 bases and J shed 2 bases, with 5 bases lying between them. This CDR3 is CAISDGPYEQYF. For the CDR3, the DNA is TGTGCCATCAGTGATGGGCCCTACGAGCAGTACTTC.

V gene TRBV6-2 or TRBV6-3 combines with J gene TRBJ2-4; either TRBD1 or TRBD2 may supply D (5 bases each). Trimming left V 2 bases short and J 0 bases short, with 23 bases between. The CDR3 is made up of 20 amino acids. Germline CDR1 is MNHEY and CDR2 is SVGEGT. This CDR3 reads CASSYRGGSQRREAKNIQYF. The CDR3 coding sequence is TGTGCCAGCAGTTACAGGGGCGGGTCACAAAGAAGGGAAGCCAAAAACATTCAGTACTTC.

This clonotype was recorded only once. V gene TRBV12-3 or TRBV12-4 combines with J gene TRBJ1-6, with TRBD1 as a possible D gene (6 bases). V was trimmed by 6 bases and J by 6 bases, leaving 12 bases between them. The CDR3 length is 14 residues. CDR3 sequence reads: CASSPGQFNSPLHF. For the CDR3, the DNA is TGTGCCAGCAGCCCCGGACAGTTTAATTCACCCCTCCACTTT.

V usage is TRBV29-1 and J usage is TRBJ2-1, with a tentative D call TRBD2 (5 bases). Germline assignment: CDR1 SQVTM and CDR2 ANQGSEA. The CDR3 loop spans 10 amino acids. V lost 4 bases to trimming and J lost 13 bases, with 11 bases between them. The CDR3 sequence: CSVGKGLQFF. CDR3 nucleotide sequence: TGCAGCGTTGGTAAAGGACTTCAGTTCTTC.

The V and J genes are TRBV25-1 and TRBJ2-5; the D is unclear. Trimming cost V 6 bases and J 5 bases, with 13 bases left between them. The CDR3 runs to 13 residues. The germline gives CDR1 MGHDK, CDR2 SYGVNS. CDR3 region: CASRQDLMETQYF. CDR3 nucleotide sequence: TGTGCCAGCAGGCAGGACCTTATGGAGACCCAGTACTTC.

The V gene is TRBV20-1, the J gene TRBJ1-2; 7 nucleotides line up with TRBD1. The germline CDR1 and CDR2 sequences are DFQATT and SNEGSKA (reference sequence). This CDR3 comprises 12 residues. Unmatched junction bases numbered 11, after V lost 6 bases and J lost 10 bases. The CDR3 nucleotides read TGCAGTGCCCAACTCTATACAGGGGCCTACACCTTC. Translating it yields CSAQLYTGAYTF.

This clonotype came up a few times. CDR3 amino acids: CASSHKERGSGRVWEQYF. As DNA, the CDR3 is TGTGCCAGCAGCCACAAAGAAAGGGGCAGCGGGAGAGTGTGGGAGCAGTACTTC. The rearrangement uses TRBV4-2 and TRBJ2-7; 8 positions agree with TRBD2. The germline V gene encodes CDR1 LGHNA and CDR2 YNFKEQ. The CDR3 contains 18 residues. Losses at the gene ends were 3 bases for V and 7 bases for J; bases not matched to a gene: 20.

V and J are TRBV7-3 and TRBJ2-1; 10 nucleotides agree with TRBD2. Germline V lookup: CDR1 SGHTA, CDR2 FQGTGA. V gave up 5 bases and J gave up 4 bases; unmatched junction bases: 23. CDR3 length equals 21 residues. The CDR3 sequence: CASSATRAGGPYNVPYNEQFF. Written as DNA, the CDR3 is TGTGCCAGCAGCGCAACCAGAGCGGGAGGGCCGTATAATGTCCCGTACAATGAGCAGTTCTTC. The entire variable domain, with the rest obtained from reference TRBV7-3 and TRBJ2-1, is as follows: GAGVSQTPSNKVTEKGKYVELRCDPISGHTALYWYRQSLGQGPEFLIYFQGTGAADDSGLPNDRFFAVRPEGSVSTLKIQRTERGDSAVYLCASSATRAGGPYNVPYNEQFFGPGTRLTVL.

The chain uses TRBV20-1 and TRBJ2-7, with D possibly TRBD2 on 6 matching bases. The CDR3 spans 16 residues. The V gene's germline CDR1 is DFQATT and CDR2 SNEGSKA (reference sequence). Trimming shortened V by 6 bases and J by 2 bases, and 23 bases separated the two germline ends. The CDR3 sequence is CSARTSGTAGPYEQYF. CDR3 nucleotides: TGCAGTGCCCGGACTTCGGGGACTGCGGGACCCTACGAGCAGTACTTC.

This clonotype was detected only a few times. The rearrangement joins TRBV6-2 or TRBV6-3 to TRBJ2-1; 7 bases are a match to TRBD2. The CDR3 sequence is 16 residues long. Germline V lookup: CDR1 MNHEY, CDR2 SVGEGT. V was pared by 1 base and J by 5 bases, with 8 bases of the junction left unmatched. The CDR3 reads CASSYFRLAANNEQFF. CDR3 nucleotides: TGTGCCAGCAGTTACTTCAGGCTAGCGGCTAACAATGAGCAGTTCTTC.

This clonotype was seen ten or more times. The V gene is TRBV7-2, the J gene TRBJ2-7; D may be TRBD2 (6 bases). This CDR3 comprises 13 residues. Germline CDR1 and CDR2: SGHTA and FQGNSA. Trimming pared 3 bases from V and 4 bases from J, leaving 10 bases between. The CDR3: CASSLGGNYEQYF. The CDR3 nucleotides read TGTGCCAGCAGCTTGGGGGGTAATTACGAGCAGTACTTC.